The clone carrying this T cell receptor (beta chain) was recorded only once. The germline gives CDR1 KGHSH, CDR2 LQKENI. The CDR3 contains 15 residues. Trimming pared 2 bases from V and 3 bases from J, leaving 12 bases between. These data originate in a study of OX40 agonist ivuxolimab in advanced cancers. Profiled with immunoSEQ multiplex PCR; TCRdb holds only in-frame clones, not every one. The sample lists tens of thousands of clones; nearly 90% were seen once. The TCR originated in an adult with an advanced solid tumor such as melanoma, head and neck, liver or kidney cancer. The chain carries TRBV18 and TRBJ2-3; D is undetermined. Specimen: CD4+ or CD8+ T cells sorted from blood, collected in a trial of the OX40 agonist ivuxolimab. The CDR3 sequence: CASSPVSRATDTQYF. CDR3 nucleotides: TGTGCCAGCTCACCAGTCAGTCGGGCGACAGATACGCAGTATTTT.